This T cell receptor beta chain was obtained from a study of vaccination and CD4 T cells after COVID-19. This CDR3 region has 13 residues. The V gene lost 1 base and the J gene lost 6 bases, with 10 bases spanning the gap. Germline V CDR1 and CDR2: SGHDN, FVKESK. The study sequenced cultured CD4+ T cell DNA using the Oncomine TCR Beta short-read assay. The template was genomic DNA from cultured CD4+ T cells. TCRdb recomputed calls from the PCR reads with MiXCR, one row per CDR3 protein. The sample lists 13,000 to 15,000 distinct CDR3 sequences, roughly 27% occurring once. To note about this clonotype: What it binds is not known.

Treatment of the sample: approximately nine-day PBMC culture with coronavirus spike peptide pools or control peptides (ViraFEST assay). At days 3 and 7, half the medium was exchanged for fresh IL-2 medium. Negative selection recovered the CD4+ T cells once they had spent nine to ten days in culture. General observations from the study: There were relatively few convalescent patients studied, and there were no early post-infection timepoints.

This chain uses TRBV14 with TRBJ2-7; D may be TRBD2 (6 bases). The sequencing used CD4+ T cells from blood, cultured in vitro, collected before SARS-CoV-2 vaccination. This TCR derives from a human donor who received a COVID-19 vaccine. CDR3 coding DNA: TGTGCCAGCAGCCAAGTACAAGCGGGCGAGCAGTACTTC. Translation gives CASSQVQAGEQYF.